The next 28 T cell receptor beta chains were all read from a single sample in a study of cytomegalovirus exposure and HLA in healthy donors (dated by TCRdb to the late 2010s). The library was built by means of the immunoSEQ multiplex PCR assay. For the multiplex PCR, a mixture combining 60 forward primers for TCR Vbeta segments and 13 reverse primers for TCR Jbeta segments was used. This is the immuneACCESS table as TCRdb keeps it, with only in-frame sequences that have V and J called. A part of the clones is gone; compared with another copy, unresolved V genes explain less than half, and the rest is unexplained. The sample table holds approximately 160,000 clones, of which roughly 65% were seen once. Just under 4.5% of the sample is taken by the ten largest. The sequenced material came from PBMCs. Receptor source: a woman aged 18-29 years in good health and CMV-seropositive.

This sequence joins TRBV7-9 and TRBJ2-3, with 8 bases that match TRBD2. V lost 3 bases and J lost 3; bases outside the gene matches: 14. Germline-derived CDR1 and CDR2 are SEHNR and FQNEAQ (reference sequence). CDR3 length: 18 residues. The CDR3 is CASSLPWVLGGETDTQYF. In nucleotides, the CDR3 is TGTGCCAGCAGCTTGCCCTGGGTCCTCGGGGGGGAAACAGATACGCAGTATTTT.

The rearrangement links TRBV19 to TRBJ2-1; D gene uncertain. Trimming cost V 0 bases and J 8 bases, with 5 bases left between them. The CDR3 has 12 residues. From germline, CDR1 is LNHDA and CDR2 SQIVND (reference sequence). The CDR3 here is CASSIERYEQFF. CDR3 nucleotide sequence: TGTGCCAGTAGTATAGAGCGATATGAGCAGTTCTTC.

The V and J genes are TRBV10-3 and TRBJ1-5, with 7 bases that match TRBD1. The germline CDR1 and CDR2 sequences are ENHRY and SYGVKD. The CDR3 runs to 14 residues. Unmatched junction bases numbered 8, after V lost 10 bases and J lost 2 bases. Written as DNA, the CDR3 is TGTGCCACTATGAACGACAGGGGCAATCAGCCCCAGCATTTT. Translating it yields CATMNDRGNQPQHF.

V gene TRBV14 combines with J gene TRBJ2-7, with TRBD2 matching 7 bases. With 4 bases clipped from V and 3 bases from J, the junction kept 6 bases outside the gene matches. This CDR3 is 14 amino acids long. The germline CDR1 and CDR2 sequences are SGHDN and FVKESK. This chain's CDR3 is CASSPLAGNYEQYF. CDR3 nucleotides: TGTGCCAGCAGCCCCTTAGCGGGCAACTACGAGCAGTACTTC.

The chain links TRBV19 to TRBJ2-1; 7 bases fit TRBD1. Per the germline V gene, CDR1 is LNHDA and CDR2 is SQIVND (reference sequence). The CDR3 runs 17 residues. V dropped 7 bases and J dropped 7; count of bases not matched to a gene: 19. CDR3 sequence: CASTPWTGNTFGNEQFF. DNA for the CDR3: TGTGCCAGTACCCCTTGGACAGGCAATACCTTTGGGAATGAGCAGTTCTTC. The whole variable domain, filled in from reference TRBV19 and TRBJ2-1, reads DGGITQSPKYLFRKEGQNVTLSCEQNLNHDAMYWYRQDPGQGLRLIYYSQIVNDFQKGDIAEGYSVSREKKESFPLTVTSAQKNPTAFYLCASTPWTGNTFGNEQFFGPGTRLTVL.

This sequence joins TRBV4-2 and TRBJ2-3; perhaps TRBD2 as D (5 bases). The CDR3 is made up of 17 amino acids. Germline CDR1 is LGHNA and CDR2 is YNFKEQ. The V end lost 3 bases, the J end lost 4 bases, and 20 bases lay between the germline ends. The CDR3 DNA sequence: TGTGCCAGCAGCCACGGTTCGATAGCGTCGGTTTCAGATACGCAGTATTTT. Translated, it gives CASSHGSIASVSDTQYF.

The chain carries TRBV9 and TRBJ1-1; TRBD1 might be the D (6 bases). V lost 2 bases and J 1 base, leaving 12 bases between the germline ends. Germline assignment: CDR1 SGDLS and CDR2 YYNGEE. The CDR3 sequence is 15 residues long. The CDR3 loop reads CASSVRTGTNTEAFF. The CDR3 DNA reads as TGTGCCAGCAGCGTCCGTACAGGGACGAACACTGAAGCTTTCTTT.

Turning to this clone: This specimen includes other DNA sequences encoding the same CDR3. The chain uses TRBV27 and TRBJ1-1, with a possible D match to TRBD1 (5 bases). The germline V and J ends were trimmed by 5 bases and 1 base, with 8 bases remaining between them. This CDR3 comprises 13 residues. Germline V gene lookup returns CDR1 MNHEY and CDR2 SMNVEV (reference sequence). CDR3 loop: CASSLQGNTEAFF. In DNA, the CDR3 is TGTGCCAGCAGTCTCCAGGGGAACACTGAAGCTTTCTTT.

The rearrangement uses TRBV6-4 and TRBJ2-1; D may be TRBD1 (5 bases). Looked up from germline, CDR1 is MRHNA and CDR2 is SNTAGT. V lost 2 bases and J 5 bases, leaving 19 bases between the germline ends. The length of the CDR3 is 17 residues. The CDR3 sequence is CASSDGKSKGPHNEQFF. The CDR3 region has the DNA TGTGCCAGCAGTGACGGGAAAAGTAAGGGGCCCCACAATGAGCAGTTCTTC.

The CDR3 sequence: CASRDSGYGYTF. In DNA form, the CDR3 reads TGTGCCAGCAGAGACAGTGGATACGGCTACACCTTC. The V and J genes are TRBV6-6 and TRBJ1-2; tentatively, D is TRBD1 (5 bases). Trimming left V 6 bases short and J 8 bases short, with 13 bases between. The CDR3 extends over 12 amino acids. Germline assignment: CDR1 MNHNY and CDR2 SVGAGI (reference sequence).

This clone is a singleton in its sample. The CDR3 DNA follows: TGCGCCAGCAGCGGAGGACAGGGATCGTTCCTAAACACTGAAGCTTTCTTT. Translated: CASSGGQGSFLNTEAFF. This chain connects TRBV5-1 to TRBJ1-1; TRBD1 agrees at 8 bases. CDR3 size: 17 residues. CDR1 and CDR2 (germline): SGHRS, YFSETQ. V dropped 4 bases and J dropped 2; count of bases not matched to a gene: 13.

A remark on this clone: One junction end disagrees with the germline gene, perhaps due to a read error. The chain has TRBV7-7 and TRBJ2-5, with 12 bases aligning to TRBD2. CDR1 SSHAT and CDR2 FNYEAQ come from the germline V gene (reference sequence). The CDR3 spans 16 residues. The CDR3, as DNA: TGTGCTAGCAGTCTTGGACTAGCGGGGAGTCAAGAGACCCAGTACTTC. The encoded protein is CASSLGLAGSQETQYF.

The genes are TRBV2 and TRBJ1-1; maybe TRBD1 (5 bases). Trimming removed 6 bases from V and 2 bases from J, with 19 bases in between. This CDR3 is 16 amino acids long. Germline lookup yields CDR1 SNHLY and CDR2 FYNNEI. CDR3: CASRKRGGSRNTEAFF. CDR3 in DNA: TGTGCCAGCAGAAAAAGGGGTGGGTCCCGAAACACTGAAGCTTTCTTT.

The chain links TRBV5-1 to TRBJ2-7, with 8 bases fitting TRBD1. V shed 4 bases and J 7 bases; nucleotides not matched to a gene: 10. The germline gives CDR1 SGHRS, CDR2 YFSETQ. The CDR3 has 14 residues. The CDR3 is CASSARQGLREQYF. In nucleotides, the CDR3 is TGCGCCAGCAGCGCTAGACAGGGGTTGAGGGAGCAGTACTTC.

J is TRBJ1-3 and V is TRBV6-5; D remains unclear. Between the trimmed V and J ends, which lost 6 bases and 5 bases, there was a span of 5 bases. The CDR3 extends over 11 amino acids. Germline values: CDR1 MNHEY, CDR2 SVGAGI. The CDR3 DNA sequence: TGTGCCAGCAGACTTAGAAACACCATATATTTT. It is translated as CASRLRNTIYF.

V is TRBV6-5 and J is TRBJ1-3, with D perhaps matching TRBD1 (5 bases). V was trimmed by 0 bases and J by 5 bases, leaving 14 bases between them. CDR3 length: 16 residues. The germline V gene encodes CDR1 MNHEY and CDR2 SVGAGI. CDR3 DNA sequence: TGTGCCAGCAGTTACTCGACAGCAACCTCCCGAAACACCATATATTTT. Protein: CASSYSTATSRNTIYF.

CDR3 region: CASSAGGGTPDTQYF. CDR3 nucleotide sequence: TGTGCCAGCAGCGCGGGGGGAGGGACCCCAGATACGCAGTATTTT. The chain links TRBV2 to TRBJ2-3, with 8 bases identical to TRBD2. Germline CDR1 SNHLY, CDR2 FYNNEI. V lost 6 bases to trimming and J lost 4 bases; unmatched junction nucleotides: 9. This CDR3 region has 15 residues.

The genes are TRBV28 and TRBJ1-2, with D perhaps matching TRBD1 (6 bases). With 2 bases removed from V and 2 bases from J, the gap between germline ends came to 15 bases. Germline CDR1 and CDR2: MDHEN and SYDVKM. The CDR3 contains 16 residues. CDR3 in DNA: TGTGCCAGCAGTTTAACTCCAACAGGGACCAACTATGGCTACACCTTC. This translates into CASSLTPTGTNYGYTF.

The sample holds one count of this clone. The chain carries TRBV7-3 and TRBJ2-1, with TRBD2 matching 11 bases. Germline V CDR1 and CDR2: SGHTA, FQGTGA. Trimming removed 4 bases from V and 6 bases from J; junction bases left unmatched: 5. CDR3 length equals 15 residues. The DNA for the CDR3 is TGTGCCAGCAGCTCACTAGCGGGAGTCGTCAATGAGCAGTTCTTC. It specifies CASSSLAGVVNEQFF.

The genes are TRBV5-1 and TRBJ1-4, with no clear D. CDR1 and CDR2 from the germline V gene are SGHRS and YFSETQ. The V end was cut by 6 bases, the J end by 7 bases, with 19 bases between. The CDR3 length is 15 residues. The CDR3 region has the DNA TGCGCCAGCACCAGGCGGGAAGGTCCAGGTGAAAAACTGTTTTTT. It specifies CASTRREGPGEKLFF.

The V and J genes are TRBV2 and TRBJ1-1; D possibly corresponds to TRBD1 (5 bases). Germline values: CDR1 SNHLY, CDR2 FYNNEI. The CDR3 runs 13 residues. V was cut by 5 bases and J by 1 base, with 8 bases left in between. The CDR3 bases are TGTGCCAGCAGTAACACAGGGAACACTGAAGCTTTCTTT. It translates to CASSNTGNTEAFF. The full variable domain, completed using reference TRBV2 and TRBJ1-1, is EPEVTQTPSHQVTQMGQEVILRCVPISNHLYFYWYRQILGQKVEFLVSFYNNEISEKSEIFDDQFSVERPDGSNFTLKIRSTKLEDSAMYFCASSNTGNTEAFFGQGTRLTVV.

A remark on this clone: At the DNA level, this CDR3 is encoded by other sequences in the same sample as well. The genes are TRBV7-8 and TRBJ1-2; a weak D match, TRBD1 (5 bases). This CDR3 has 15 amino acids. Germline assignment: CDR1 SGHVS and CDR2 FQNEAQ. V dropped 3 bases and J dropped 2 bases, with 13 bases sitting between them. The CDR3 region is CASSFQGAENYGYTF. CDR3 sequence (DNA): TGTGCCAGCAGCTTCCAAGGGGCTGAAAACTATGGCTACACCTTC.

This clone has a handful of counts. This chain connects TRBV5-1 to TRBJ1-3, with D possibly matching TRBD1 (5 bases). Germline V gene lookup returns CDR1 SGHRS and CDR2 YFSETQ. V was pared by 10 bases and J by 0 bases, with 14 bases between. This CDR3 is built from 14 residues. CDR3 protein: CAGHMTSSGNTIYF. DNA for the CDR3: TGCGCCGGACACATGACTAGCTCTGGAAACACCATATATTTT.

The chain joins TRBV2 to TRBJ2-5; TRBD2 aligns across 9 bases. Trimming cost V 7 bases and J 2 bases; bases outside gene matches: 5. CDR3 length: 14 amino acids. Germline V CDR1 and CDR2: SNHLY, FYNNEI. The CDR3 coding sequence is TGTGCCAGCATGGAGCGGGGGGCACAAGAGACCCAGTACTTC. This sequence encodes CASMERGAQETQYF.

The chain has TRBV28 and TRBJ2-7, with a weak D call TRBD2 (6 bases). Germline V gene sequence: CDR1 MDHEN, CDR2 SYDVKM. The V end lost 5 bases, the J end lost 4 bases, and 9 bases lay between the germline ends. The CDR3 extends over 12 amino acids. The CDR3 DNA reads TGTGCCAGCAGTACAGGAGGGTACGAGCAGTACTTC. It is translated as CASSTGGYEQYF.

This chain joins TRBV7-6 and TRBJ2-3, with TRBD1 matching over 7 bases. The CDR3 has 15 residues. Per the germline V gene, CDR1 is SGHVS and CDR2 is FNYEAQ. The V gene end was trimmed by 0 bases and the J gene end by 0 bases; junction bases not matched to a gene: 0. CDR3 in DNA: TGTGCCAGCAGCTTAGCGGACAGGAGCACAGATACGCAGTATTTT. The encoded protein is CASSLADRSTDTQYF.

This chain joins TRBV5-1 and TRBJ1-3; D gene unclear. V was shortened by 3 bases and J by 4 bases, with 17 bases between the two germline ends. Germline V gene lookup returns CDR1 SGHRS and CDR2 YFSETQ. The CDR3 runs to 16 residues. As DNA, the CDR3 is TGCGCCAGCAGCTCAAACCCCGGGGAGCCAGGAAACACCATATATTTT. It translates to CASSSNPGEPGNTIYF.

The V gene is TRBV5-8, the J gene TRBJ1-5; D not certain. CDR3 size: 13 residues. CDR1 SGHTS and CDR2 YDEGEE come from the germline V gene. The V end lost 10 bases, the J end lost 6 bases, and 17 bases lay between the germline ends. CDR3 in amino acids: CAGVGEYGQPQHF. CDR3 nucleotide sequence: TGTGCCGGCGTGGGAGAGTATGGTCAGCCCCAGCATTTT.